This T cell receptor (beta chain) comes out of a study of post-analysis software for immune sequencing data. Prepared TCR beta cDNA libraries contained unique molecular identifiers. A single record per CDR3 protein comes from TCRdb applying MiXCR to the PCR reads. The table shows approximately 630,000 distinct CDR3 sequences, with over 45% occurring only once. This clonotype occurred a few times. Antigen: not known. Notes on the study in general: TRBV5-6, TRBV5-1 and TRBV20-1 belonged to a set of roughly 5 TRBV segments that were more frequent in patients than controls. By F measure, strong co-clustering occurred among samples prepared in the same batch. People with multiple sclerosis had a significantly lower normalized Chao1 diversity than controls did.

Germline-derived CDR1 and CDR2 are SGHTA and FQGNSA. This CDR3 contains 14 residues. The germline V and J ends were trimmed by 1 base and 2 bases, with 7 bases remaining between them. Sequencing used blood. This receptor was taken from a girl aged 2 to 9 with multiple sclerosis. The chain uses TRBV7-2 and TRBJ2-3; D unclear. The CDR3 reads CASSLDSYTDTQYF. The CDR3 DNA follows: TGTGCCAGCAGCTTAGACAGTTACACAGATACGCAGTATTTT.